Listed below are T cell receptor beta chains from one sample, sequenced in a study of long-term antiretroviral therapy in people with HIV. Clones were read by immunoSEQ multiplex PCR, and TCRdb kept only the in-frame ones, dropping some. Of 25,000 to 30,000 clones in the sample, 95% are singletons; the top ten hold roughly 8%. Sample: unsorted PBMCs, taken 5.3 years after starting antiretroviral therapy. The receptors were gathered from a man in his thirties or forties with HIV. Each CDR3 is given with its conserved first and last residue. D genes are given only for firm matches. Some rows mark clone size as missing; the rest say once, few, many or name a class of expanded clone.

D gene: NA; clone size: NA; V gene: TRBV30; J gene: TRBJ2-7; CDR3 DNA: TGTGCCTGGAGTCGTGGGCGGGGGCTCAGCGAGCAGTACTTC; CDR3 protein: CAWSRGRGLSEQYF
D gene: TRBD1; clone size: NA; V gene: TRBV2; J gene: TRBJ1-1; CDR3 DNA: TGTGCCAGCGGGACAGGGCGTTTGAACACTGAAGCTTTCTTT; CDR3 protein: CASGTGRLNTEAFF
D gene: TRBD1; clone size: NA; V gene: TRBV9; J gene: TRBJ1-4; CDR3 DNA: TGTGCCAGCAGCGGGGGGACCGGGACAGGGCGTAGGGAAAAACTGTTTTTT; CDR3 protein: CASSGGTGTGRREKLFF
D gene: TRBD1; clone size: NA; V gene: TRBV29-1; J gene: TRBJ1-1; CDR3 DNA: TGCAGCGTCGAGGACAGGGATGGCCCTGAAGCTTTCTTT; CDR3 protein: CSVEDRDGPEAFF
D gene: NA; clone size: NA; V gene: TRBV15; J gene: TRBJ2-7; CDR3 DNA: TGTGCCACCAGCAGAGGTGAAGCTTACGAGCAGTACTTC; CDR3 protein: CATSRGEAYEQYF
D gene: TRBD1; clone size: once; V gene: TRBV10-3; J gene: TRBJ1-1; CDR3 DNA: TGTGCCATTACAGGGGATTTGGGCACTGAAGCTTTCTTT; CDR3 protein: CAITGDLGTEAFF
D gene: NA; clone size: NA; V gene: TRBV13; J gene: TRBJ1-4; CDR3 DNA: TGTGCCAGCAGCGAGCCCGGAGCCGCTAATGAAAAACTGTTTTTT; CDR3 protein: CASSEPGAANEKLFF
D gene: NA; clone size: NA; V gene: TRBV4-3; J gene: TRBJ2-1; CDR3 DNA: TGCGCCAGCAGCCTCTGGGGTAATGAGCAGTTCTTC; CDR3 protein: CASSLWGNEQFF
D gene: NA; clone size: NA; V gene: TRBV4-1; J gene: TRBJ1-5; CDR3 DNA: TGCGCCAGCAGCCATACGAATCAGCCCCAGCATTTT; CDR3 protein: CASSHTNQPQHF
D gene: NA; clone size: NA; V gene: TRBV2; J gene: TRBJ1-4; CDR3 DNA: TGTGCCAGCGAGACCCGAGGAAAACTGTTTTTT; CDR3 protein: CASETRGKLFF
D gene: NA; clone size: NA; V gene: TRBV7-6; J gene: TRBJ2-7; CDR3 DNA: TGTGCCAGCAGCTTTAATTTAGACTACGAGCAGTACTTC; CDR3 protein: CASSFNLDYEQYF
D gene: NA; clone size: NA; V gene: TRBV19; J gene: TRBJ1-1; CDR3 DNA: TGTGCCAGTAGTATAGATTCAGCTCTGAACACTGAAGCTTTCTTT; CDR3 protein: CASSIDSALNTEAFF
D gene: NA; clone size: NA; V gene: TRBV10-3; J gene: TRBJ2-5; CDR3 DNA: TGTGCCATCAGCTTACAAAAAGCAGGGGTCTACCAAGAGACCCAGTACTTC; CDR3 protein: CAISLQKAGVYQETQYF
D gene: NA; clone size: once; V gene: TRBV6-5; J gene: TRBJ1-2; CDR3 DNA: TGTGCCAGCAGTTACTCGCAAGGAGCCACTAACTATGGCTACACCTTC; CDR3 protein: CASSYSQGATNYGYTF
D gene: NA; clone size: NA; V gene: TRBV19; J gene: TRBJ1-2; CDR3 DNA: TGTGCCAGTAGTCCTCAGCAAATCGGCTATGGCTACACCTTC; CDR3 protein: CASSPQQIGYGYTF
D gene: NA; clone size: NA; V gene: TRBV7-9; J gene: TRBJ1-2; CDR3 DNA: TGTGCCAGCAGTTATAACTATGGCTACACCTTC; CDR3 protein: CASSYNYGYTF
D gene: NA; clone size: NA; V gene: TRBV6-5; J gene: TRBJ1-1; CDR3 DNA: TGTGCCAGCAGAACGGGGCGGACTGAAGCTTTCTTT; CDR3 protein: CASRTGRTEAFF
D gene: TRBD1; clone size: NA; V gene: TRBV7-9; J gene: TRBJ2-1; CDR3 DNA: TGTGCCAGCAGCCCCCTACCGGGACAGACTGGCAATGAGCAGTTCTTC; CDR3 protein: CASSPLPGQTGNEQFF
D gene: NA; clone size: once; V gene: TRBV4-3; J gene: TRBJ1-5; CDR3 DNA: TGCGCCAGCAGCCAAGATAGGGATCAGCCCCAGCATTTT; CDR3 protein: CASSQDRDQPQHF
D gene: TRBD1; clone size: NA; V gene: TRBV11-2; J gene: TRBJ1-1; CDR3 DNA: TGTGCCAGTACGTTATACAGGGGAAACACTGAAGCTTTCTTT; CDR3 protein: CASTLYRGNTEAFF
D gene: NA; clone size: NA; V gene: TRBV28; J gene: TRBJ2-7; CDR3 DNA: TGTGCCAGCAGTGAGGTTACAGGGTTTGACGAGCAGTACTTC; CDR3 protein: CASSEVTGFDEQYF
D gene: TRBD2; clone size: NA; V gene: TRBV4-1; J gene: TRBJ2-5; CDR3 DNA: TGCGCCAGCAGCCCAGGACTACGGGGGGGCCTCGAGACCCAGTACTTC; CDR3 protein: CASSPGLRGGLETQYF
D gene: NA; clone size: NA; V gene: TRBV2; J gene: TRBJ2-1; CDR3 DNA: TGTGCCAGCAAGAAGAGCTCCTACAATGAGCAGTTCTTC; CDR3 protein: CASKKSSYNEQFF
D gene: NA; clone size: NA; V gene: TRBV19; J gene: TRBJ1-2; CDR3 DNA: TGTGCCAGTAGTCAACTCGGGACCGCTAGAACTTCCGAGGGCTACACCTTC; CDR3 protein: CASSQLGTARTSEGYTF
D gene: NA; clone size: NA; V gene: TRBV30; J gene: TRBJ1-5; CDR3 DNA: TGTGCCTGGAGTGTACGGCGGCATTCGGGAGGGAGCAATCAGCCCCAGCATTTT; CDR3 protein: CAWSVRRHSGGSNQPQHF
D gene: NA; clone size: NA; V gene: TRBV15; J gene: TRBJ2-3; CDR3 DNA: TGTGCCACCAGCGTCCAGGGTGGTAGCGGCACAGATACGCAGTATTTT; CDR3 protein: CATSVQGGSGTDTQYF